This T cell receptor (beta chain) was documented in a study of blood T cell repertoires in COVID-19. In the study overall: Acute-phase and convalescent COVID-19 samples originated in the United States, Italy and Spain. The analysed material was cDNA or gDNA that came from T cells, B-cell-depleted T cells, or PBMCs.

Recruited during active infection, patients (from Seattle) were subsequently followed longitudinally. Trimming removed 4 bases from V and 2 bases from J, with 6 bases in between. The CDR3 is 13 amino acids. As originally analysed: Reference gene primers were amplified, and this amplification served to estimate nucleated cell counts. The repertoire was sequenced with immunoSEQ multiplex PCR; TCRdb's copy has only in-frame clones and lacks some. V, J and clone size are those of that table, while D and trimming were read from the DNA. Of over 85,000 clones listed, roughly 92% are singletons. Material: peripheral blood. This clonotype was obtained from a woman in her forties or fifties with COVID-19, enrolled during active disease. The rearrangement joins TRBV12-3 or TRBV12-4 to TRBJ1-5; possible D gene TRBD1, 5 bases. CDR3: CASSSGGNQPQHF. The CDR3 region has the DNA TGTGCCAGCAGTTCGGGGGGCAATCAGCCCCAGCATTTT.